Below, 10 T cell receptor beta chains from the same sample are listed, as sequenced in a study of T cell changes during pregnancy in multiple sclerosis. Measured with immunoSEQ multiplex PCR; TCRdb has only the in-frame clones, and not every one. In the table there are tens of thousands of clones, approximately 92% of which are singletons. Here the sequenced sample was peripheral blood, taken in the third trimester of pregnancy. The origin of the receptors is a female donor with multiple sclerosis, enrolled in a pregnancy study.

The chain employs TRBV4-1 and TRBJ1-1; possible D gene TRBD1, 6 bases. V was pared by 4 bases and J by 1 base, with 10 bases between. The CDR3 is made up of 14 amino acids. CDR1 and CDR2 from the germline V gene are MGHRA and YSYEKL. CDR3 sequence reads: CASSLQQGNTEAFF. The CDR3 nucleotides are TGCGCCAGCAGCCTCCAACAGGGGAACACTGAAGCTTTCTTT.

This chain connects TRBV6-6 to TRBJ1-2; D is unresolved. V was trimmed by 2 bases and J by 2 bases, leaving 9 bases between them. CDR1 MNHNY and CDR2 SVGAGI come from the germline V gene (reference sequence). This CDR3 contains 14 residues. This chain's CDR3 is CASSYAPRNYGYTF. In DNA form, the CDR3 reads TGTGCCAGCAGTTACGCCCCCCGGAACTATGGCTACACCTTC.

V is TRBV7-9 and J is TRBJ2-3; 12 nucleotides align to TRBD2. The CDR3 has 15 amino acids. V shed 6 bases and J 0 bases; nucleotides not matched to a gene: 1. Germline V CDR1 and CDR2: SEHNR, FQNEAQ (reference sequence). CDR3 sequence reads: CASRTSGGSTDTQYF. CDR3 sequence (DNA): TGTGCCAGCAGAACTAGCGGGGGGAGCACAGATACGCAGTATTTT.

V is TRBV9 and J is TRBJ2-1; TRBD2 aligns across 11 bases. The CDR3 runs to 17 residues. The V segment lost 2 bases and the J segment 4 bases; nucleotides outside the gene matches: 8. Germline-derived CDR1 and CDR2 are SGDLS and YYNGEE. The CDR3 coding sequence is TGTGCCAGCAGCGTGACTAGCGGGATGCGCAATTACAATGAGCAGTTCTTC. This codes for CASSVTSGMRNYNEQFF.

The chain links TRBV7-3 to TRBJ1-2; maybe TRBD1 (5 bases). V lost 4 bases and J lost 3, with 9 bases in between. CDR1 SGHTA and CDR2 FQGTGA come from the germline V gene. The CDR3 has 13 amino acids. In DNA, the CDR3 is TGTGCCAGCAGCTCTGGACACGACTATGGCTACACCTTC. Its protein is CASSSGHDYGYTF.

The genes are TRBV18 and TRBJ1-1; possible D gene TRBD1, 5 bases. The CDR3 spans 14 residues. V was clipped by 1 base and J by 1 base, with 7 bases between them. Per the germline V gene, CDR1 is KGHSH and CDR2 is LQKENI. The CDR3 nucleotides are TGTGCCAGCTCACCACTCACAGGGAACACTGAAGCTTTCTTT. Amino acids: CASSPLTGNTEAFF.

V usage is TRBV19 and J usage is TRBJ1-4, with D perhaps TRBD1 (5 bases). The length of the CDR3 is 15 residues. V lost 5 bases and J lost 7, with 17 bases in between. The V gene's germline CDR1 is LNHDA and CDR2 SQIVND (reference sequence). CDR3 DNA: TGTGCCAGTAGTCCCCGACAGAAACGGGCTGAAAAACTGTTTTTT. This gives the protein CASSPRQKRAEKLFF.

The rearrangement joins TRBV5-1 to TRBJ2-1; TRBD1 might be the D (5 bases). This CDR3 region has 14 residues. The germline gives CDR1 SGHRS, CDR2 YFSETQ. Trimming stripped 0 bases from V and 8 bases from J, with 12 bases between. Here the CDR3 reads CASSLAPGWYEQFF. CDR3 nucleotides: TGCGCCAGCAGCTTGGCCCCAGGGTGGTATGAGCAGTTCTTC.

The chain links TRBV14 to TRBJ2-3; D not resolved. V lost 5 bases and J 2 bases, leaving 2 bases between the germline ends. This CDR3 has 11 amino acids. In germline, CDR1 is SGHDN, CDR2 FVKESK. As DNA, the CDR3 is TGTGCCAGCAGCTACACAGATACGCAGTATTTT. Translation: CASSYTDTQYF.

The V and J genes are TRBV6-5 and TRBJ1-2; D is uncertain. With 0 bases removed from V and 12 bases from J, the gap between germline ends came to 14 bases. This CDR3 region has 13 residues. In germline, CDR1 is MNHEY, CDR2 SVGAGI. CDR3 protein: CASSYSMEGFNTF. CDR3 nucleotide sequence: TGTGCCAGCAGTTACTCGATGGAGGGATTCAACACCTTC.